The 5 T cell receptor beta chains listed next were all sequenced from one sample in a study of blood T cell repertoires in COVID-19. Repertoires were generated with immunoSEQ multiplex PCR, while TCRdb's copy carries only in-frame clones and drops some. Here the sample spans fewer than 500,000 clones, 87% being singletons. The sample comprised PBMCs or T cells enriched from blood (not recorded which). The origin of the receptors is a woman younger than 30 who had recovered from COVID-19.

This sequence joins TRBV5-5 and TRBJ1-1, with D possibly matching TRBD1 (5 bases). Germline V CDR1 and CDR2: SGHKS, YYEKEE (reference sequence). The CDR3 sequence is 16 residues long. Trimming cost V 1 base and J 0 bases, with 13 bases left between them. This chain's CDR3 is CASSLLRGAMNTEAFF. CDR3 nucleotides: TGTGCCAGCAGCTTGTTAAGGGGCGCGATGAACACTGAAGCTTTCTTT.

The CDR3 coding sequence is TGTGCCAGCAGCGTGTTTGGTGGTCCGCGGGCAGATACGCAGTATTTT. Its protein product is CASSVFGGPRADTQYF. The chain uses TRBV9 and TRBJ2-3; a weak D match, TRBD2 (5 bases). The CDR3 is made up of 16 amino acids. CDR1 is SGDLS, CDR2 YYNGEE, per germline. V was pared by 2 bases and J by 4 bases, with 17 bases between.

V is TRBV13 and J is TRBJ2-5; the match to TRBD1 covers 9 bases. The ends lost 4 bases at V and 5 bases at J; junction bases unmatched: 5. The length of the CDR3 is 14 residues. Germline lookup yields CDR1 PRHDT and CDR2 FYEKMQ (reference sequence). CDR3 DNA: TGTGCCAGCAGCTGGGGACAGGGAGGGGAGACCCAGTACTTC. Protein: CASSWGQGGETQYF.

The CDR3 spells CASSEDIYSYNEQFF. The CDR3 nucleotides are TGTGCCAGCAGTGAGGACATCTACTCCTACAATGAGCAGTTCTTC. The chain has TRBV6-4 and TRBJ2-1, with D tentatively TRBD1 (5 bases). V lost 3 bases to trimming and J lost 0 bases, with 9 bases between them. This CDR3 spans 15 amino acids. The germline gives CDR1 MRHNA, CDR2 SNTAGT.

This clone was seen once. The V call is TRBV27, the J call TRBJ1-6; the D gene is possibly TRBD1 (5 bases). V was shortened by 5 bases and J by 3 bases, with 11 bases between the two germline ends. The CDR3 is made up of 15 amino acids. Per the germline V gene, CDR1 is MNHEY and CDR2 is SMNVEV (reference sequence). The CDR3 sequence is CASSPSGFYNSPLHF. The CDR3 DNA sequence: TGTGCCAGCAGTCCCTCAGGGTTCTATAATTCACCCCTCCACTTT.